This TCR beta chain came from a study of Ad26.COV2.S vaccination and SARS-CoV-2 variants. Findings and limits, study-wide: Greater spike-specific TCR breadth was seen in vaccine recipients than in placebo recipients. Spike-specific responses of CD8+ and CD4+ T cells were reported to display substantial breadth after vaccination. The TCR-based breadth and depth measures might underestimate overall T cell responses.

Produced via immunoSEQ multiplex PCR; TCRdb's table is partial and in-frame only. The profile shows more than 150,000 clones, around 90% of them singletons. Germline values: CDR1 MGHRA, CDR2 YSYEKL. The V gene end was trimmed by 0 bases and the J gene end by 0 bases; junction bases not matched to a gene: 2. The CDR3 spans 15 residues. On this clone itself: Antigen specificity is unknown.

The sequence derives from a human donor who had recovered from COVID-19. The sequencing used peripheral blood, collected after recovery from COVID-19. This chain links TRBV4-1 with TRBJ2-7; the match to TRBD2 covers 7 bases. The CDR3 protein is CASSQEGGGSYEQYF. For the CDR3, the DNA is TGCGCCAGCAGCCAAGAAGGCGGGGGCTCCTACGAGCAGTACTTC.